One sample yielded the 17 T cell receptor beta chains listed below, sequenced in a study of T-cell reconstitution after alpha-beta-depleted transplantation in children. Molecular barcoding with unique molecular identifiers was used for the TCRbeta library. TCRdb redid the calling of the PCR reads with MiXCR, one entry per CDR3 protein. The repertoire holds approximately 200,000 distinct CDR3 sequences, with approximately 15% as singletons. Specimen: PBMCs from the stem cell graft donor, collected from the stem cell graft. The receptors come from a human donor who donated a stem cell graft to a child with acute lymphoblastic leukemia.

J is TRBJ2-7 and V is TRBV5-1, with 9 positions matching TRBD1. The CDR3 covers 16 residues. CDR1 SGHRS and CDR2 YFSETQ come from the germline V gene. Trimming took 4 bases from V and 5 from J; bases not matched to a gene: 13. Here the CDR3 reads CASSPAVGTGLNEQYF. For the CDR3, the DNA is TGCGCCAGCAGCCCGGCCGTCGGGACAGGGCTTAACGAGCAGTACTTC. The whole variable domain, filled in from reference TRBV5-1 and TRBJ2-7, reads KAGVTQTPRYLIKTRGQQVTLSCSPISGHRSVSWYQQTPGQGLQFLFEYFSETQRNKGNFPGRFSGRQFSNSRSEMNVSTLELGDSALYLCASSPAVGTGLNEQYFGPGTRLTVT.

This clonotype occurred many times. This rearrangement joins TRBV20-1 to TRBJ1-5; 7 positions agree with TRBD1. The ends lost 5 bases at V and 0 bases at J; junction bases unmatched: 4. Per germline, CDR1 DFQATT and CDR2 SNEGSKA (reference sequence). The CDR3 has 14 residues. As DNA, the CDR3 is TGCAGTGCTGGGGACAGCAATAGCAATCAGCCCCAGCATTTT. Its translation is CSAGDSNSNQPQHF.

This clonotype came up many times. This sequence joins TRBV7-6 and TRBJ1-2; 8 bases are shared with TRBD1. The V gene's germline CDR1 is SGHVS and CDR2 FNYEAQ. V trimming: 5 bases; J trimming: 8 bases; junction bases outside the gene matches: 13. The CDR3 runs to 15 residues. CDR3 in amino acids: CASSLDRGGVEGYTF. The CDR3 DNA reads as TGTGCCAGCAGCCTCGACAGGGGCGGGGTTGAAGGCTACACCTTC. Supplemented by reference TRBV7-6 and TRBJ1-2, the full variable domain reads GAGVSQSPRYKVTKRGQDVALRCDPISGHVSLYWYRQALGQGPEFLTYFNYEAQQDKSGLPNDRFSAERPEGSISTLTIQRTEQRDSAMYRCASSLDRGGVEGYTFGSGTRLTVV.

The genes are TRBV5-1 and TRBJ1-3; D call uncertain. The CDR3 has 15 amino acids. CDR1 and CDR2 from the germline V gene are SGHRS and YFSETQ. Trimming took 0 bases from V and 0 from J, leaving 7 bases between them. This CDR3 reads CASSLDAASGNTIYF. DNA of the CDR3: TGCGCCAGCAGCTTGGATGCAGCCTCTGGAAACACCATATATTTT. The whole variable domain, filled in from reference TRBV5-1 and TRBJ1-3, reads KAGVTQTPRYLIKTRGQQVTLSCSPISGHRSVSWYQQTPGQGLQFLFEYFSETQRNKGNFPGRFSGRQFSNSRSEMNVSTLELGDSALYLCASSLDAASGNTIYFGEGSWLTVV.

This clonotype appeared a few times. This chain uses TRBV25-1 with TRBJ2-4; D call uncertain. V was pared by 4 bases and J by 8 bases, with 9 bases between. CDR3 size: 12 residues. Germline CDR1 reads MGHDK; CDR2 reads SYGVNS. The DNA of the CDR3 is TGTGCCAGCAGTGTTCCGGGTGACATTCAGTACTTC. Translated, it gives CASSVPGDIQYF.

This clonotype was seen repeatedly, ten times or more. The chain joins TRBV5-1 to TRBJ2-3; 8 nucleotides match TRBD2. The J segment lost 5 bases and the V segment lost 3 bases, leaving 8 bases of the junction unmatched. This CDR3 spans 15 amino acids. CDR1 is SGHRS and CDR2 is YFSETQ in the germline V gene. CDR3 sequence reads: CASSWGAGAKDTQYF. In DNA, the CDR3 is TGCGCCAGCAGCTGGGGAGCGGGAGCGAAAGATACGCAGTATTTT.

This clonotype was recorded a few times. The genes are TRBV6-5 and TRBJ1-2; D may be TRBD1 (6 bases). The V end lost 8 bases, the J end lost 0 bases, and 13 bases lay between the germline ends. The CDR3 runs to 14 residues. Looked up from germline, CDR1 is MNHEY and CDR2 is SVGAGI. The CDR3 loop reads CASVKDSTNYGYTF. DNA for the CDR3: TGTGCCAGCGTTAAGGACAGCACTAACTATGGCTACACCTTC.

V gene TRBV5-1 combines with J gene TRBJ1-6; D gene ambiguous. This CDR3 spans 16 amino acids. The germline V gene has CDR1 SGHRS and CDR2 YFSETQ. V lost 4 bases, J lost 7 bases, and 18 bases lay in between. The CDR3 bases are TGCGCCAGCAGCAAATCGGGCAGGACCTCGAATTCACCCCTCCACTTT. This sequence encodes CASSKSGRTSNSPLHF.

The table lists this clonotype with many counts. The rearrangement uses TRBV12-3 or TRBV12-4 and TRBJ2-5; 7 positions agree with TRBD1. The CDR3 runs to 15 residues. J was trimmed by 1 base and V by 4 bases; bases with no gene match: 6. CDR3 loop: CASSSRDSSQETQYF. CDR3 in DNA: TGTGCCAGCAGTTCCCGGGACAGCTCCCAAGAGACCCAGTACTTC.

The gene calls are TRBV19 and TRBJ2-1, with D perhaps matching TRBD2 (6 bases). CDR3 length: 17 amino acids. Germline CDR1 LNHDA, CDR2 SQIVND (reference sequence). Trimming took 3 bases from V and 1 from J, leaving 16 bases between them. This chain's CDR3 is CASSILGGGVSYNEQFF. CDR3 sequence (DNA): TGTGCCAGTAGTATTTTAGGCGGAGGGGTGTCCTACAATGAGCAGTTCTTC.

Remarks on this clonotype: One junction end disagrees with the germline gene, perhaps due to a read error. This rearrangement joins TRBV5-1 to TRBJ2-1; possibly TRBD1 for D (6 bases). Germline V gene data show CDR1 as SGHRS and CDR2 as YFSETQ. The CDR3 is 14 amino acids. In DNA, the CDR3 is TGCGCCAGCAGCGACGGAAGGGGGTACAATGAGAAGTTCTTC. It is translated as CASSDGRGYNEKFF. Using reference TRBV5-1 and TRBJ2-1 for the parts outside the CDR3, the full variable domain is KAGVTQTPRYLIKTRGQQVTLSCSPISGHRSVSWYQQTPGQGLQFLFEYFSETQRNKGNFPGRFSGRQFSNSRSEMNVSTLELGDSALYLCASSDGRGYNEKFFGPGTRLTVL.

This clonotype was seen ten or more times. This chain connects TRBV12-3 or TRBV12-4 to TRBJ1-4; D uncertain. Trimming took off 6 bases at V and 5 bases at J, with 13 bases between the two ends. The CDR3 sequence is 14 residues long. Written as DNA, the CDR3 is TGTGCCAGCAGATACAGCGGGCAAAATGAAAAACTGTTTTTT. It specifies CASRYSGQNEKLFF.

The chain joins TRBV28 to TRBJ2-7; 7 nucleotides line up with TRBD2. This CDR3 has 17 amino acids. Losses at the gene ends were 2 bases for V and 4 bases for J; bases not matched to a gene: 14. Germline V gene lookup returns CDR1 MDHEN and CDR2 SYDVKM. CDR3 residues: CASSLRLSGGSTYEQYF. The CDR3 DNA is TGTGCCAGCAGTTTACGCCTTAGTGGCGGGAGTACTTACGAGCAGTACTTC.

This clonotype was seen many times. The chain couples TRBV6-6 to TRBJ2-7; TRBD2 is a possible D gene (5 bases). Germline assignment: CDR1 MNHNY and CDR2 SVGAGI (reference sequence). V shed 6 bases and J shed 5 bases, with 11 bases lying between them. The CDR3 totals 12 residues. The CDR3 is CASSPGLDEQYF. The CDR3, as DNA: TGTGCCAGCAGCCCCGGACTGGACGAGCAGTACTTC.

Many counts were recorded for this clonotype. The V gene is TRBV6-5, the J gene TRBJ1-1, with D perhaps matching TRBD1 (5 bases). The CDR3 loop spans 19 amino acids. CDR1 and CDR2 from the germline V gene are MNHEY and SVGAGI. The germline V and J ends were trimmed by 0 bases and 11 bases, with 31 bases remaining between them. The CDR3 here is CASSYSKLGAEEDSMKAFF. CDR3 sequence (DNA): TGTGCCAGCAGTTACTCGAAATTAGGGGCAGAGGAGGATTCCATGAAGGCTTTCTTT.

The rearrangement links TRBV5-1 to TRBJ1-6; unclear D gene. V was cut by 4 bases and J by 9 bases, with 14 bases left in between. The CDR3 length is 14 residues. CDR1 is SGHRS, CDR2 YFSETQ, per germline. The CDR3 loop reads CASSRSGLRSPLHF. Written as DNA, the CDR3 is TGCGCCAGCAGCAGGAGCGGGCTACGTTCACCCCTCCACTTT.

The chain uses TRBV12-3 or TRBV12-4 and TRBJ2-1; 10 nucleotides align to TRBD1. Trimming took 2 bases from V and 5 from J; bases not matched to a gene: 9. The CDR3 spans 17 residues. The CDR3 protein is CASSLSRDRGQNNEQFF. CDR3 coding DNA: TGTGCCAGCAGTTTAAGTCGCGACAGGGGGCAGAACAATGAGCAGTTCTTC.